This TCR beta chain was profiled in a study of blood T cell repertoires in COVID-19. V dropped 6 bases and J dropped 6; count of bases not matched to a gene: 7. Germline V lookup: CDR1 KGHSH, CDR2 LQKENI. CDR3 length equals 14 residues. Original processing methods: Reference gene primer amplification gave nucleated cell count estimates. The method was immunoSEQ multiplex PCR; TCRdb's version includes in-frame clones alone and lacks a portion of them. Clonal size and the V and J genes are those of that table, whereas D and trimming came from the DNA. Among roughly 240,000 clones listed, roughly 83% were seen once.

The source is a woman between 45 and 60 years old who had recovered from COVID-19. Sequenced sample: PBMCs or T cells enriched from blood (not recorded which). The J gene is TRBJ2-2, the V gene TRBV18, with 7 bases matching TRBD2. The CDR3: CASSWTSSAGELFF. The CDR3, as DNA: TGTGCCAGCTCGTGGACTAGTAGCGCCGGGGAGCTGTTTTTT.